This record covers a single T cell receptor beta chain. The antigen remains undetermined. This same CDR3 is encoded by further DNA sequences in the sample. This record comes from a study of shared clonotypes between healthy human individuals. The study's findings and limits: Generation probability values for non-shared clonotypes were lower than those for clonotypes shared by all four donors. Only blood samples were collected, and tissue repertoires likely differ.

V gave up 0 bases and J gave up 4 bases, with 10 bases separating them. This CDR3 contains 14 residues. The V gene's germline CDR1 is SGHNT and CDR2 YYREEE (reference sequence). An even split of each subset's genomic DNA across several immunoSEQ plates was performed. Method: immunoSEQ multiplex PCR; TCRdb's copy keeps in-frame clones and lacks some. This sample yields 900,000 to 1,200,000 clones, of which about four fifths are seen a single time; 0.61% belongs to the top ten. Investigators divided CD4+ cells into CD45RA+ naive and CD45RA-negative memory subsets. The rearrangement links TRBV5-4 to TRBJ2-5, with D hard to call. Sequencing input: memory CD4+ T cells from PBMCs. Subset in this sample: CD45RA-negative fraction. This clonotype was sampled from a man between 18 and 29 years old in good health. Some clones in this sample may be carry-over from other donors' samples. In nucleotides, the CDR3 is TGTGCCAGCAGCTTGGGAGGACGGAGAGAGACCCAGTACTTC. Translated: CASSLGGRRETQYF.